The 23 T cell receptor beta chains below come from one sample, sequenced in a study of vaccination effects on CD4 cells after COVID-19. Expansion with viral peptide pools was applied to antigen-specific CD4+ T cells by the ViraFEST assay prior to sequencing. It was after 10 days of culture that CD4+ T cells were isolated. A PCR test confirmed that the person had SARS-CoV-2 infection between March and December 2020. For these receptors, no antigen is known. Sequencing used immunoSEQ multiplex PCR; TCRdb keeps in-frame clones, though not all of them. The sample comprises 40,000 or so clones, approximately 70% of which are singletons, and under 35% rests with the top ten. The sample was CD4+ T cells from PBMCs cultured with a peptide pool, taken before COVID-19 vaccination. The receptor set was obtained from a human donor who had a prior SARS-CoV-2 infection.

In its sample, this clone was seen a few times. V and J are TRBV7-3 and TRBJ2-7; TRBD2 is a possible D gene (6 bases). There are 12 residues in the CDR3. Germline CDR1 reads SGHTA; CDR2 reads FQGTGA. V lost 1 base, J lost 6 bases, and 7 bases lay in between. The CDR3 sequence: CASSLMGGEQYF. In DNA form, the CDR3 reads TGTGCCAGCAGCTTAATGGGGGGCGAGCAGTACTTC. Combining the CDR3 with reference TRBV7-3 and TRBJ2-7 gives the whole variable domain GAGVSQTPSNKVTEKGKYVELRCDPISGHTALYWYRQSLGQGPEFLIYFQGTGAADDSGLPNDRFFAVRPEGSVSTLKIQRTERGDSAVYLCASSLMGGEQYFGPGTRLTVT.

This rearrangement joins TRBV3-1 (or the pseudogene TRBV3-2) to TRBJ2-2; D ambiguous. Trimming took off 4 bases at V and 2 bases at J, with 2 bases between the two ends. The CDR3 loop spans 12 amino acids. In germline, CDR1 is LGHDT, CDR2 YNNKEL (reference sequence). The CDR3 DNA follows: TGTGCCAGCAGCCTCAACACCGGGGAGCTGTTTTTT. This gives the protein CASSLNTGELFF.

The chain has TRBV18 and TRBJ2-3; possibly TRBD1 or TRBD2 for D (5 bases each). Germline V gene lookup returns CDR1 KGHSH and CDR2 LQKENI. The germline V and J ends were trimmed by 1 base and 2 bases, with 13 bases remaining between them. The CDR3 covers 16 residues. CDR3 region: CASSPRGAGDTDTQYF. The CDR3 bases are TGTGCCAGCTCACCACGAGGGGCAGGTGACACAGATACGCAGTATTTT.

J is TRBJ1-1 and V is TRBV12-3 or TRBV12-4; D is undetermined. There are 13 residues in the CDR3. V dropped 3 bases and J dropped 3 bases, with 8 bases sitting between them. The CDR3 DNA follows: TGTGCCAGCAGTTTTACGGGGTACACTGAAGCTTTCTTT. Its protein product is CASSFTGYTEAFF.

The genes are TRBV5-1 and TRBJ2-7, with unresolved D. V lost 1 base, J lost 5 bases, and 16 bases lay in between. The CDR3 totals 15 residues. Per the germline V gene, CDR1 is SGHRS and CDR2 is YFSETQ. CDR3 coding DNA: TGCGCCAGCAGCTTGTCTTCAGGCGGCGGAAACGAGCAGTACTTC. This sequence encodes CASSLSSGGGNEQYF.

The CDR3 region is CASSLPLAGASTDTQYF. CDR3 bases: TGCGCCAGCAGCTTGCCGCTAGCGGGAGCTAGCACAGATACGCAGTATTTT. The V gene is TRBV5-1, the J gene TRBJ2-3; 10 bases fit TRBD2. V lost 1 base, J lost 0 bases, and 5 bases stayed unmatched. CDR1 SGHRS and CDR2 YFSETQ come from the germline V gene. There are 17 residues in the CDR3.

V gene TRBV5-8 combines with J gene TRBJ1-5; 7 bases map to TRBD1. This CDR3 is built from 16 residues. V shed 2 bases and J 0 bases; nucleotides not matched to a gene: 5. The V gene's germline CDR1 is SGHTS and CDR2 YDEGEE. The CDR3 loop is CASSFGDSYSNQPQHF. CDR3 nucleotide sequence: TGTGCCAGCAGCTTTGGGGACAGTTATAGCAATCAGCCCCAGCATTTT.

This chain joins TRBV5-1 and TRBJ2-3, with a tentative D call TRBD2 (6 bases). The V end was cut by 1 base, the J end by 4 bases, with 16 bases between. There are 16 residues in the CDR3. CDR1 is SGHRS, CDR2 YFSETQ, per germline. The chain's CDR3 is CASSLLTAGSPDTQYF. The CDR3 bases are TGCGCCAGCAGCTTGCTGACGGCGGGGTCACCAGATACGCAGTATTTT. Combining the CDR3 with reference TRBV5-1 and TRBJ2-3 gives the whole variable domain KAGVTQTPRYLIKTRGQQVTLSCSPISGHRSVSWYQQTPGQGLQFLFEYFSETQRNKGNFPGRFSGRQFSNSRSEMNVSTLELGDSALYLCASSLLTAGSPDTQYFGPGTRLTVL.

This clone was detected a few times. The chain is built from TRBV11-2 and TRBJ2-3; D may be TRBD2 (5 bases). The germline gives CDR1 SGHAT, CDR2 FQNNGV. The CDR3 covers 16 residues. With 5 bases removed from V and 2 bases from J, the gap between germline ends came to 17 bases. The CDR3 bases are TGTGCCAGCAGCCCCCTCGGGCGGGTTCTCACAGATACGCAGTATTTT. Translated, it gives CASSPLGRVLTDTQYF. The variable domain in full, with the rest retrieved from reference TRBV11-2 and TRBJ2-3, is EAGVAQSPRYKIIEKRQSVAFWCNPISGHATLYWYQQILGQGPKLLIQFQNNGVVDDSQLPKDRFSAERLKGVDSTLKIQPAKLEDSAVYLCASSPLGRVLTDTQYFGPGTRLTVL.

The chain uses TRBV11-1 and TRBJ2-7, with D possibly TRBD2 on 6 matching bases. The V and J ends lost 1 base and 7 bases respectively, with 14 bases between them. There are 14 residues in the CDR3. Germline V gives CDR1 SGHAT, CDR2 FQDESV (reference sequence). CDR3 DNA: TGTGCCAGCAGCTTAGGACTAGGAGGCCATGAGCAGTACTTC. This encodes CASSLGLGGHEQYF.

The J gene is TRBJ2-7, the V gene TRBV6-5; 7 nucleotides line up with TRBD1. This CDR3 spans 12 amino acids. The V gene's germline CDR1 is MNHEY and CDR2 SVGAGI. V shed 10 bases and J 5 bases; nucleotides not matched to a gene: 8. The CDR3 sequence: CATVGTANEQYF. For the CDR3, the DNA is TGTGCCACGGTGGGGACAGCGAACGAGCAGTACTTC.

This clone appeared a single time. The chain uses TRBV3-1 (or the pseudogene TRBV3-2) and TRBJ1-5; D gene ambiguous. The CDR3 is 16 residues long. Germline V gene data show CDR1 as LGHDT and CDR2 as YNNKEL (reference sequence). Trimming took 8 bases from V and 5 from J, leaving 22 bases between them. This chain's CDR3 is CASEYLGKLGDQPQHF. CDR3 coding DNA: TGTGCCAGCGAGTACCTGGGAAAACTAGGTGATCAGCCCCAGCATTTT.

The chain has TRBV6-2 or TRBV6-3 and TRBJ1-1; D gene ambiguous. There are 16 residues in the CDR3. Trimming removed 4 bases at V and 0 bases at J, with 15 bases between. Looked up from germline, CDR1 is MNHEY and CDR2 is SVGEGT. For the CDR3, the DNA is TGTGCCAGCAGTTCGACCGGGTGGAGGGTGAACACTGAAGCTTTCTTT. Protein sequence: CASSSTGWRVNTEAFF.

This clone was recorded a few times. The chain recombines TRBV20-1 with TRBJ1-2; D gene unclear. Trimming removed 5 bases at V and 4 bases at J, with 8 bases between. Per germline, CDR1 DFQATT and CDR2 SNEGSKA (reference sequence). The CDR3 is made up of 11 amino acids. The CDR3 sequence: CSAWTRYGYTF. The CDR3, as DNA: TGCAGTGCTTGGACCCGCTATGGCTACACCTTC.

The rearrangement links TRBV2 to TRBJ2-1, with 14 bases fitting TRBD2. Germline assignment: CDR1 SNHLY and CDR2 FYNNEI. The CDR3 runs to 18 residues. V gave up 10 bases and J gave up 3 bases; unmatched junction bases: 14. CDR3 protein: CATGGLAGDARHYNEQFF. The CDR3 region has the DNA TGTGCCACCGGGGGACTAGCGGGGGACGCGAGGCACTACAATGAGCAGTTCTTC.

The chain carries TRBV19 and TRBJ1-3, with 10 nucleotides matching TRBD1. The CDR3 sequence is 20 residues long. V shed 7 bases and J 0 bases; nucleotides not matched to a gene: 18. The V gene's germline CDR1 is LNHDA and CDR2 SQIVND (reference sequence). For the CDR3, the DNA is TGTGCCAGTATGACCGGGACAGGGGCTTATAATCCGGGCTCTGGAAACACCATATATTTT. Its protein is CASMTGTGAYNPGSGNTIYF.

This chain joins TRBV5-4 and TRBJ1-3, with TRBD1 matching 8 bases. The CDR3 spans 14 residues. Germline CDR1 SGHNT, CDR2 YYREEE (reference sequence). V dropped 4 bases and J dropped 3; count of bases not matched to a gene: 3. This chain's CDR3 is CASSPDRGGNTIYF. Here the CDR3 DNA reads TGTGCCAGCAGCCCCGACAGGGGTGGAAACACCATATATTTT.

This sequence joins TRBV19 and TRBJ1-6, with D possibly TRBD1 on 5 matching bases. Trimming took 4 bases from V and 0 from J, leaving 13 bases between them. The germline V gene encodes CDR1 LNHDA and CDR2 SQIVND (reference sequence). The CDR3 sequence is 17 residues long. The CDR3 region is CASSRGRRSSYNSPLHF. The DNA of the CDR3 is TGTGCCAGTAGTAGGGGCAGGAGAAGCTCCTATAATTCACCCCTCCACTTT.

The chain recombines TRBV2 with TRBJ1-2; a weak D match, TRBD1 (5 bases). The V end lost 7 bases, the J end lost 5 bases, and 17 bases lay between the germline ends. Germline V gene lookup returns CDR1 SNHLY and CDR2 FYNNEI. The CDR3 is 14 amino acids. The CDR3 bases are TGTGCCAGCAAGTTTCAGGGTTCGAGGTATGGCTACACCTTC. It translates to CASKFQGSRYGYTF.

The chain uses TRBV7-8 and TRBJ1-5; a possible D gene is TRBD1 (6 bases). The length of the CDR3 is 13 residues. Germline lookup yields CDR1 SGHVS and CDR2 FQNEAQ. Trimming cost V 5 bases and J 5 bases, with 10 bases left between them. In DNA form, the CDR3 reads TGTGCCAGCAGCACTGACAGGTATCAGCCCCAGCATTTT. Translated, it gives CASSTDRYQPQHF.

The chain is built from TRBV5-1 and TRBJ2-2; D might be TRBD1 (6 bases). Trimming pared 4 bases from V and 3 bases from J, leaving 10 bases between. The CDR3 totals 14 residues. CDR1 and CDR2 (germline): SGHRS, YFSETQ. In DNA, the CDR3 is TGCGCCAGCAGCAGATCAGGGGACACCGGGGAGCTGTTTTTT. Its translation: CASSRSGDTGELFF.

This chain joins TRBV7-9 and TRBJ2-1; TRBD2 matches 8 bases. V lost 0 bases, J lost 6 bases, and 7 bases stayed unmatched. The CDR3 is made up of 16 amino acids. Germline values: CDR1 SEHNR, CDR2 FQNEAQ (reference sequence). The CDR3 region has the DNA TGTGCCAGCAGCTTAGCGGGGGACCGGGGGGGCAATGAGCAGTTCTTC. Encoded protein: CASSLAGDRGGNEQFF.

This sequence joins TRBV4-3 and TRBJ2-3; D remains unclear. CDR1 LGHNA and CDR2 YSLEER come from the germline V gene. Trimming pared 1 base from V and 2 bases from J, leaving 4 bases between. This CDR3 is built from 13 residues. The CDR3 nucleotides are TGCGCCAGCAGCCAAGTGGACACAGATACGCAGTATTTT. It is translated as CASSQVDTDTQYF.